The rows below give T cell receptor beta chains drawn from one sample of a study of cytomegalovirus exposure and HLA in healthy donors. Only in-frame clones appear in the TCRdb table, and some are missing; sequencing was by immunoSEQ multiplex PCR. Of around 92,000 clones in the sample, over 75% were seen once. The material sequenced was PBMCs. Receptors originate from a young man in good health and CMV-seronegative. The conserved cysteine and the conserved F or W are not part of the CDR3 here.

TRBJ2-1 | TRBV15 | ATSRDDRGLGNEQF
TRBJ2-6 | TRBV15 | ATSRDRGSGANVLT
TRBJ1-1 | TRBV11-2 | ASSFPPRAGTEAF
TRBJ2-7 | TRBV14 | ASSPRDRVYEQY
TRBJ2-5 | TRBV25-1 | ASSELLLGSGGETQY
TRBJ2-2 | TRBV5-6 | ASSLTGLNTGELF
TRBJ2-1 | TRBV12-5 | ASGLVPETNEQF
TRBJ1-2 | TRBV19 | ASSIAPGTNYGYT
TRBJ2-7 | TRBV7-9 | ASSLLEGMEEQY
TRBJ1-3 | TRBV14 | ASRASGNTIY
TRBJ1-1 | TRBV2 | ASMGGDESTEAF
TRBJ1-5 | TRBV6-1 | ASSPRTGSNQPQH
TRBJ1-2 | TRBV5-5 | ASSLDRGVYGYT
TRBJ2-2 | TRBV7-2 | ASSHTAGSGELF
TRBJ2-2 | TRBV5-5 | ASSWGGAGTGELF
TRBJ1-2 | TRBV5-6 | ASSGDRGFYGYT
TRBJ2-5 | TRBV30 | AWSVGGETQY
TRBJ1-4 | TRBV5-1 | ASSQNPEHYNEKLF
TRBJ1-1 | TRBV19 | ASSSGLYTEAF
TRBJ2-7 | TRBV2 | ATSPGTQYPYEQY
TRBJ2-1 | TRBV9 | ASSVGGPMGEQF
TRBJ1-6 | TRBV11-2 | ASSPLLQSSPLH
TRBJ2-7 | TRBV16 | ASSHGQGVYEQY
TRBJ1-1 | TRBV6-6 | ASSYHVGGTF
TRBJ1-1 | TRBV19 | ASRAGNTEAF
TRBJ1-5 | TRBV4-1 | ASTISKGGNQPQH
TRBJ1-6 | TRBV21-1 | ASSKRTAALH
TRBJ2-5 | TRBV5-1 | ASSARGGTEETQY
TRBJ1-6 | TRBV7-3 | ASSLARHSPLH
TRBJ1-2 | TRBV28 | ASSLRAGEPYGYT
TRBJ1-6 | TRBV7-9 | SSSESGNNSPLH
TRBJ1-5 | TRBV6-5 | ASSLDRDLNQPQH
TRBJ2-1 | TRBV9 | ASSVERQGYNEQF
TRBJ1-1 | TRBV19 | ASSIDRGTEAF
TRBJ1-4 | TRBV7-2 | ASSPPRGPSLF
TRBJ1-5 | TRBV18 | ASSPTGGRGQPQH
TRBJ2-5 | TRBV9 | ASSVGALAGGTETQY
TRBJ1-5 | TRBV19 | ASSISSNQLQH
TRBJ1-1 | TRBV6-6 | ASSYFGETEAF
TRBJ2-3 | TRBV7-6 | ASSPTASSTDTQY
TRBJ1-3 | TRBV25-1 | ASSEGSKGGNTIY
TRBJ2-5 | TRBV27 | ASSRDNQETQY
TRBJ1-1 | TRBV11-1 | ASSLGLRRLNTEAF
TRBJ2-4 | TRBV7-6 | ASSLDQKNIQY
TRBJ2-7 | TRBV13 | ASSLVQGVIEQY
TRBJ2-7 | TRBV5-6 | ASSLDRGRYEQY